The clone carrying this TCR beta chain was seen repeatedly, ten times or more. TRAV- and TRBV-specific primers were used for first-strand cDNA, which covered alpha and beta chains. For amplifying TCRs, the PCR ran for about 20 cycles with Phusion, which was used together with a constant-region primer and the adapter on the V primers. TCRdb analysed the reads with MiXCR anew, one entry per CDR3 protein. The sample has more than 50,000 distinct CDR3 sequences, 26% seen once. The data stem from a study of low-dose radiotherapy and immunotherapy resistance in tumors. Study-wide background: Members of Cohort 1 were treated with 0.5 Gy per fraction every 2 weeks. The prescribed total PTV dose was 6.5 Gy. Participants in Cohort 2 were given 1 Gy per fraction every two weeks, for 13 Gy over 26 weeks. Cyclophosphamide went in intravenously at 200 mg/m2 every two weeks, one day before radiation and immunotherapy.

Germline V gene lookup returns CDR1 MDHEN and CDR2 SYDVKM. This CDR3 region has 14 residues. Losses at the gene ends were 6 bases for V and 3 bases for J; bases not matched to a gene: 7. Time point given: before trial treatment. Specimen: PBMCs, collected before treatment. The source is a male donor with rectosigmoid adenocarcinoma. The gene calls are TRBV28 and TRBJ2-7; 8 bases map to TRBD2. The CDR3 DNA reads as TGTGCCAGCAGACCCGGGGGGGGCGGCTACGAGCAGTACTTC. Amino acid sequence: CASRPGGGGYEQYF. The full variable domain, in which reference TRBV28 and TRBJ2-7 provide the parts outside the CDR3, is DVKVTQSSRYLVKRTGEKVFLECVQDMDHENMFWYRQDPGLGLRLIYFSYDVKMKEKGDIPEGYSVSREKKERFSLILESASTNQTSMYLCASRPGGGGYEQYFGPGTRLTVT.